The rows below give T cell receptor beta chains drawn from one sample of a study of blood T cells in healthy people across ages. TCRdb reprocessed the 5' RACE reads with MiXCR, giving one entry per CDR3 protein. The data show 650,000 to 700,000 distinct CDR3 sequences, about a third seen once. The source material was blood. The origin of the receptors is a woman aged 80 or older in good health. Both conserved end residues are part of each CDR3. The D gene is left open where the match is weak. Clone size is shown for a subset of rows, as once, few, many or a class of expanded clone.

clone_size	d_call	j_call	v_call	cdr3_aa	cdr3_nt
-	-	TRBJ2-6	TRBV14	CASSQDLPFGANVLTF	TGTGCCAGCAGCCAAGATCTCCCCTTTGGGGCCAACGTCCTGACTTTC
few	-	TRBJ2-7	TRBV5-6	CASGLAGQAKDYEQYF	TGTGCCAGCGGCTTGGCCGGTCAGGCCAAGGACTACGAGCAGTACTTC
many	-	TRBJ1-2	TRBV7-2	CASSLAMQALNYTF	TGTGCCAGCAGCTTAGCGATGCAGGCCCTTAACTACACCTTC
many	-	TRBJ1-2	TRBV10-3	CAILDVLEGYTF	TGTGCCATATTGGACGTGTTGGAGGGCTACACCTTC
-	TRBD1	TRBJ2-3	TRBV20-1	CSAREHRAGQERTDTQYF	TGCAGTGCTAGAGAACACCGAGCCGGACAGGAAAGAACAGATACGCAGTATTTT
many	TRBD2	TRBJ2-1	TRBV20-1	CSARTPRGGYNEQFF	TGCAGTGCTAGGACTCCCCGGGGGGGTTACAATGAGCAGTTCTTC
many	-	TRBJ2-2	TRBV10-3	CAIPGTSNTGELFF	TGTGCCATACCCGGGACATCGAACACCGGGGAGCTGTTTTTT
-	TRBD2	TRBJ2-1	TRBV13	CASSFRLAGGNEQFF	TGTGCCAGCAGCTTCCGACTAGCGGGAGGCAATGAGCAGTTCTTC
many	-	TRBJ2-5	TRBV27	CASSLHGAVNQETQYF	TGTGCCAGCAGTTTACACGGAGCAGTGAATCAAGAGACCCAGTACTTC
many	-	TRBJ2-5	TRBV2	CASRKGVRETQYF	TGTGCCAGCAGAAAGGGGGTACGCGAGACCCAGTACTTC
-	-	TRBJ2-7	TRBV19	CASSIKPGPPYEQYF	TGTGCCAGTAGTATCAAACCGGGACCACCCTACGAGCAGTACTTC
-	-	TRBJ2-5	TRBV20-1	CSANFLQRDQETQYF	TGCAGTGCTAACTTCCTTCAGCGGGACCAAGAGACCCAGTACTTC
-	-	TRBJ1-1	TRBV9	CASSPDSSPNTEAFF	TGTGCCAGCAGCCCCGACTCCTCCCCGAACACTGAAGCTTTCTTT
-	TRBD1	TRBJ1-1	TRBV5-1	CASSSRTGGNTEAFF	TGCGCCAGCAGCTCTCGGACAGGGGGTAACACTGAAGCTTTCTTT
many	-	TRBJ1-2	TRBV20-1	CSASPWGGRANYGYTF	TGCAGTGCTAGTCCCTGGGGGGGGCGAGCTAACTATGGCTACACCTTC
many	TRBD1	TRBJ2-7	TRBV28	CASSYPGQAYEQYF	TGTGCCAGCAGTTACCCGGGACAGGCCTACGAGCAGTACTTC
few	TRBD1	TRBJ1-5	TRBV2	CASSRDSYNQPQHF	TGTGCCAGCAGTAGGGACAGCTACAATCAGCCCCAGCATTTT
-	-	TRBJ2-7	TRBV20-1	CSARDRGKASSYEQYF	TGCAGTGCTAGAGATCGGGGTAAAGCGAGCTCCTACGAGCAGTACTTC
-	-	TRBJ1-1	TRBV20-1	CSARSGQLEAFF	TGCAGTGCTAGATCCGGACAGCTTGAAGCTTTCTTT
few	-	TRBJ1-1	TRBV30	CAWSTWGGWDTEAFF	TGTGCCTGGAGTACGTGGGGGGGTTGGGACACTGAAGCTTTCTTT
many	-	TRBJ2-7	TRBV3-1	CASSQSTGREQYF	TGTGCCAGCAGCCAGAGCACAGGGCGCGAGCAGTACTTC
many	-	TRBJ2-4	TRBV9	CASSVVIGPDIQYF	TGTGCCAGCAGCGTAGTCATAGGCCCAGACATTCAGTACTTC
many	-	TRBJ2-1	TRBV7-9	CASSYQESGLNEQFF	TGTGCCAGCAGCTACCAGGAGTCAGGGTTAAATGAGCAGTTCTTC
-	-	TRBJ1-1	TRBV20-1	CSARGGSNTKAFF	TGCAGTGCGCGGGGGGGTTCGAACACTAAAGCTTTCTTT
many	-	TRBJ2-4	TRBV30	CAWGKNIQYF	TGTGCCTGGGGGAAAAACATTCAGTACTTC
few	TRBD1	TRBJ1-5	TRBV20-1	CSALGQGRQPQHF	TGCAGTGCTTTAGGACAGGGCAGGCAGCCCCAGCATTTT
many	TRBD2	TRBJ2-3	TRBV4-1	CASSLSGGYTQYF	TGCGCCAGCAGCCTCTCGGGAGGTTATACGCAGTATTTT
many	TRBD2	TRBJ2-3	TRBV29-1	CSVDRTSGGPTLSTDTQYF	TGCAGCGTCGACCGGACTAGCGGGGGACCTACCTTAAGCACAGATACGCAGTATTTT
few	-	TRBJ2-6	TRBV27	CASSSIGGDRSGANVLTF	TGTGCCAGCAGTTCCATCGGAGGGGACCGATCTGGGGCCAACGTCCTGACTTTC